This T cell receptor beta chain was documented in a study of blood T cell repertoires in COVID-19. Study-level information: Spain, Italy and the United States supplied samples that represented acute and convalescent COVID-19. Sources were T cells, B-cell-depleted T cells, or PBMCs; the material itself was cDNA or gDNA.

The germline V gene encodes CDR1 MNHEY and CDR2 SVGAGI. V lost 6 bases and J lost 1, with 15 bases in between. The CDR3 is 15 amino acids. Authors' methods: Researchers report that nucleated cell counts were estimated from reference gene primer amplification. Data came from immunoSEQ multiplex PCR; TCRdb stores just in-frame clones and leaves some out. The V and J calls and clone size come from that table; D and trimming were worked out from the DNA. The data show about 150,000 clones, about four fifths seen once. J is TRBJ1-2 and V is TRBV6-5; D unclear. The sample was peripheral blood. The TCR sequence derives from an older woman with acute or convalescent COVID-19. CDR3 loop: CASSPDFQNNYGYTF. In DNA form, the CDR3 reads TGTGCCAGCAGCCCAGACTTTCAAAATAACTATGGCTACACCTTC.